There are a few counts of the clone carrying this T cell receptor (beta chain). Its target is not known. This sample stems from a study of identical twins. Whole-study findings and limits: Potential partial confounding of zero-insertion analyses by invariant MAIT and iNKT cells was noted. Cross-sectional statistical analysis was relied on for the conclusions, without the same donors being followed. In monozygotic twins, models underestimated the sharing of out-of-frame TCR alpha.

Donors were all healthy Caucasians. TCRdb reprocessed the 5' RACE reads with MiXCR, giving one entry per CDR3 protein. This table has roughly 470,000 distinct CDR3 sequences, roughly an eighth appearing once. This same sample was also part of a study on yellow fever vaccine responses in identical twins.

Sequenced sample: CD4+ T cells sorted from blood. The TCR originated in a woman under 30 in good health.

The CDR3: CASRPGLGLNEKLFF. The CDR3 bases are TGTGCCAGCAGGCCAGGCCTCGGCCTTAATGAAAAACTGTTTTTT. The chain uses TRBV2 and TRBJ1-4; D is undetermined. Trimming removed 6 bases at V and 4 bases at J, with 15 bases between. CDR3 length: 15 residues. The germline V gene has CDR1 SNHLY and CDR2 FYNNEI.